This T cell receptor beta chain was retrieved from a study of technical replicates of blood from several donors. TCRdb keeps only in-frame clones here, not all; method: immunoSEQ multiplex PCR. The sample yields tens of thousands of clones, 94% seen once. The CDR3 is 16 residues long. V lost 3 bases and J lost 4; bases outside the gene matches: 9. Germline V gives CDR1 MNHEY, CDR2 SMNVEV (reference sequence). The J gene is TRBJ2-1, the V gene TRBV27; TRBD2 agrees at 7 bases. The source material was T cells isolated from PBMCs. The sequence derives from a human donor in good health. In nucleotides, the CDR3 is TGTGCCAGCAGTTTCTCGGCTAGCGGAGCGTACAATGAGCAGTTCTTC. This sequence encodes CASSFSASGAYNEQFF.